One and the same sample provided the 6 T cell receptor beta chains below, sequenced in a study of regulatory and conventional T cells in RAG deficiency. Conventional CD4+ T cells were sorted from blood as CD25-low CD127-high cells. Using immunoSEQ multiplex PCR, the repertoire was profiled, and TCRdb retains in-frame clones only, with some absent. The profile shows thousands of clones, roughly 79% of them singletons. Specimen: CD4+ effector T cells sorted from blood. The receptors derive from a human donor with RAG deficiency presenting as severe combined immunodeficiency.

This chain joins TRBV6-9 and TRBJ1-5; D unresolved. The CDR3 spans 14 residues. Germline V gene sequence: CDR1 MNHGY, CDR2 SVAAGI. Trimming removed 6 bases at V and 1 base at J, with 10 bases between. CDR3 nucleotide sequence: TGTGCCAGCAGGACCCTAGGGAGCAATCAGCCCCAGCATTTT. Translation: CASRTLGSNQPQHF.

J is TRBJ2-2 and V is TRBV5-1; TRBD1 aligns across 7 bases. Germline loops: CDR1 SGHRS, CDR2 YFSETQ. V trimming: 0 bases; J trimming: 0 bases; junction bases outside the gene matches: 8. CDR3 length: 18 amino acids. CDR3 protein: CASSLEAGGAPNTGELFF. For the CDR3, the DNA is TGCGCCAGCAGCTTGGAAGCAGGGGGAGCCCCGAACACCGGGGAGCTGTTTTTT. Supplemented by reference TRBV5-1 and TRBJ2-2, the full variable domain reads KAGVTQTPRYLIKTRGQQVTLSCSPISGHRSVSWYQQTPGQGLQFLFEYFSETQRNKGNFPGRFSGRQFSNSRSEMNVSTLELGDSALYLCASSLEAGGAPNTGELFFGEGSRLTVL.

The V gene is TRBV9, the J gene TRBJ2-7; D is unresolved. The germline V gene has CDR1 SGDLS and CDR2 YYNGEE. V lost 0 bases to trimming and J lost 3 bases, with 13 bases between them. CDR3 size: 15 residues. The CDR3 DNA reads as TGTGCCAGCAGCGTAGCATTAAATTGGGACTACGAGCAGTACTTC. Amino acids: CASSVALNWDYEQYF.

The chain combines TRBV10-3 with TRBJ2-3; TRBD1 agrees at 7 bases. V dropped 6 bases and J dropped 2; count of bases not matched to a gene: 5. Germline lookup yields CDR1 ENHRY and CDR2 SYGVKD. The CDR3 runs to 14 residues. The DNA for the CDR3 is TGTGCCATCAGACAGGGGCGAGACACAGATACGCAGTATTTT. Protein product: CAIRQGRDTDTQYF.

J is TRBJ2-4 and V is TRBV4-2; D is undetermined. CDR1 and CDR2 (germline): LGHNA, YNFKEQ. The CDR3 extends over 15 amino acids. V was clipped by 0 bases and J by 6 bases, with 12 bases between them. Here the CDR3 DNA reads TGTGCCAGCAGCCAAGAAGGCCGGTGGGGAAACATTCAGTACTTC. Protein product: CASSQEGRWGNIQYF.

The chain carries TRBV5-1 and TRBJ1-2; D possibly corresponds to TRBD1 (6 bases). This CDR3 is 16 amino acids long. The germline V gene has CDR1 SGHRS and CDR2 YFSETQ. V was trimmed by 5 bases and J by 7 bases, leaving 24 bases between them. The CDR3 is CASSPRVGAASVGYTF. CDR3 nucleotides: TGCGCCAGCAGTCCCCGGGTGGGGGCTGCGAGTGTTGGCTACACCTTC. Based on the CDR3 plus reference TRBV5-1 and TRBJ1-2, the full variable domain is KAGVTQTPRYLIKTRGQQVTLSCSPISGHRSVSWYQQTPGQGLQFLFEYFSETQRNKGNFPGRFSGRQFSNSRSEMNVSTLELGDSALYLCASSPRVGAASVGYTFGSGTRLTVV.